This T cell receptor beta chain was identified during a study of response to subunit inactivated influenza vaccine. This clonotype has just a few counts. TCRdb passed the RT-PCR reads through MiXCR, listing each CDR3 protein once. The table includes around 850,000 distinct CDR3 sequences, under 20% detected once. Between the trimmed V and J ends, which lost 6 bases and 4 bases, there was a span of 13 bases. Germline values: CDR1 MDHEN, CDR2 SYDVKM. The CDR3 totals 13 residues. The chain couples TRBV28 to TRBJ2-7, with a possible D match to TRBD1 (6 bases). The sequenced sample was PBMCs from blood, obtained roughly 5 days after vaccination. The clonotype comes from a man aged 50 to 60 who received an inactivated influenza vaccine. The CDR3 spells CASRMGTSYEQYF. The CDR3 nucleotides are TGTGCCAGCAGGATGGGGACAAGTTACGAGCAGTACTTC.